What follows are 15 T cell receptor beta chains derived from one specimen sequenced in a study of cytomegalovirus exposure and HLA in healthy donors. The primer mix had 60 Vbeta and 13 Jbeta primers. Generated by immunoSEQ multiplex PCR, the TCRdb table keeps only in-frame clones and is missing some. Of approximately 210,000 clones in the sample, 75% to 90% are singletons; the top ten hold 1.3%. Sequencing was carried out using PBMCs. The receptors originated from a man between 25 and 39 years old in good health and CMV-seronegative.

The chain couples TRBV7-9 to TRBJ2-1; 7 nucleotides line up with TRBD1. The CDR3 extends over 15 amino acids. In germline, CDR1 is SEHNR, CDR2 FQNEAQ (reference sequence). J gave up 2 bases and V 8 bases, and 9 bases lay outside the gene matches. The CDR3 loop reads CASQKGQETYNEQFF. The DNA for the CDR3 is TGTGCCAGCCAAAAAGGACAGGAGACCTACAATGAGCAGTTCTTC.

The chain couples TRBV2 to TRBJ2-5; tentatively, D is TRBD2 (5 bases). This CDR3 contains 15 residues. Germline V gene lookup returns CDR1 SNHLY and CDR2 FYNNEI. V lost 6 bases and J 5 bases, leaving 19 bases between the germline ends. CDR3 protein: CASRKYQTRGETQYF. CDR3 DNA: TGTGCCAGCAGGAAGTACCAGACCCGAGGGGAGACCCAGTACTTC.

The gene calls are TRBV18 and TRBJ2-2; no definite D call. Trimming removed 1 base at V and 1 base at J, with 4 bases between. CDR3 length: 14 amino acids. Germline CDR1 and CDR2: KGHSH and LQKENI. The CDR3 DNA is TGTGCCAGCTCACCACTCTTGAACACCGGGGAGCTGTTTTTT. It encodes CASSPLLNTGELFF.

This clone occurred once. The rearrangement uses TRBV6-5 and TRBJ2-5; no firm D call. The germline CDR1 and CDR2 sequences are MNHEY and SVGAGI. V dropped 0 bases and J dropped 1 base, with 6 bases sitting between them. CDR3 length equals 14 residues. CDR3 amino acids: CASSYSRPQETQYF. The CDR3 bases are TGTGCCAGCAGTTACTCGAGGCCCCAAGAGACCCAGTACTTC.

The chain has TRBV7-8 and TRBJ1-6, with 10 positions matching TRBD1. V lost 5 bases to trimming and J lost 7 bases; unmatched junction nucleotides: 8. This CDR3 region has 16 residues. Germline assignment: CDR1 SGHVS and CDR2 FQNEAQ. Written as DNA, the CDR3 is TGTGCCAGCAGCCTGGGACAGGGGACAAGGAATTCACCCCTCCACTTT. It is translated as CASSLGQGTRNSPLHF.

This clone was detected once. The chain uses TRBV19 and TRBJ1-6; the D gene is possibly TRBD1 (6 bases). V lost 1 base, J lost 0 bases, and 13 bases lay in between. Germline V CDR1 and CDR2: LNHDA, SQIVND (reference sequence). The CDR3 extends over 18 amino acids. CDR3 in DNA: TGTGCCAGTAGTATAGGGGGGCGAGGCTACTCCTATAATTCACCCCTCCACTTT. This gives the protein CASSIGGRGYSYNSPLHF.

The chain uses TRBV6-5 and TRBJ2-3, with 13 positions matching TRBD2. CDR3 length: 13 amino acids. The germline gives CDR1 MNHEY, CDR2 SVGAGI. V gave up 6 bases and J gave up 11 bases; unmatched junction bases: 5. The CDR3 bases are TGTGCCAGCAGCAGGACTAGCGGGGGTAGGCAGTATTTT. Translation gives CASSRTSGGRQYF.

This chain connects TRBV20-1 to TRBJ1-1, with no clear D. Germline V gene lookup returns CDR1 DFQATT and CDR2 SNEGSKA (reference sequence). The CDR3 length is 11 residues. CDR3: CSGVLNTEAFF. For the CDR3, the DNA is TGCAGCGGAGTATTGAACACTGAAGCTTTCTTT.

This clone was observed a handful of times. This specimen includes other DNA sequences encoding the same CDR3. The chain is built from TRBV29-1 and TRBJ2-2; 8 bases line up with TRBD1. CDR3 length: 14 amino acids. CDR1 is SQVTM and CDR2 is ANQGSEA in the germline V gene. V gave up 6 bases and J gave up 2 bases; unmatched junction bases: 5. The DNA for the CDR3 is TGCAGCGTGGGGGACAGGACAAACACCGGGGAGCTGTTTTTT. Translated: CSVGDRTNTGELFF.

This chain connects TRBV10-3 to TRBJ2-1; 7 bases are shared with TRBD1. The length of the CDR3 is 17 residues. Trimming took 4 bases from V and 0 from J; bases not matched to a gene: 9. Germline V lookup: CDR1 ENHRY, CDR2 SYGVKD. The CDR3 protein is CAISGKDRDNSYNEQFF. In DNA form, the CDR3 reads TGTGCCATCAGTGGCAAAGACAGGGACAACTCCTACAATGAGCAGTTCTTC.

The chain has TRBV18 and TRBJ2-3; 13 bases are a match to TRBD2. V lost 4 bases and J lost 2; bases outside the gene matches: 3. Germline values: CDR1 KGHSH, CDR2 LQKENI. The CDR3 is 16 residues long. The CDR3 sequence is CASSQTSGGNTDTQYF. In DNA form, the CDR3 reads TGTGCCAGCTCACAGACTAGCGGGGGGAACACAGATACGCAGTATTTT.

This clone was seen only a few times. Mismatch with germline at one junction end may stem from a read error. V gene TRBV7-7 combines with J gene TRBJ1-1, with 11 bases fitting TRBD1. The CDR3 sequence is 13 residues long. Germline V gene sequence: CDR1 SSHAT, CDR2 FNYEAQ (reference sequence). CDR3 DNA: TGTGCTAGCAGCGGCGGACAGGGGGCGCCCCTTTTCTTT. This encodes CASSGGQGAPLFF.

This clone is a singleton in its sample. The chain carries TRBV2 and TRBJ1-2, with TRBD1 as a possible D gene (6 bases). Germline values: CDR1 SNHLY, CDR2 FYNNEI. Trimming took off 9 bases at V and 6 bases at J, with 17 bases between the two ends. This CDR3 is built from 13 residues. The chain's CDR3 is CARQSGGIDGYTF. The CDR3, as DNA: TGTGCCAGACAGTCGGGGGGCATCGATGGCTACACCTTC.

V usage is TRBV6-5 and J usage is TRBJ1-2; no clear D gene. The V end was cut by 6 bases, the J end by 1 base, with 15 bases between. The CDR3 spans 15 residues. Germline V gene data show CDR1 as MNHEY and CDR2 as SVGAGI. The CDR3 here is CASRQEALLNYGYTF. CDR3 nucleotides: TGTGCCAGCAGACAAGAGGCCCTACTTAACTATGGCTACACCTTC.

The chain is built from TRBV15 and TRBJ2-1, with D perhaps TRBD2 (6 bases). Between the trimmed V and J ends, which lost 4 bases and 9 bases, there was a span of 22 bases. The germline gives CDR1 LNHNV, CDR2 YYDKDF (reference sequence). This CDR3 is 16 amino acids long. DNA of the CDR3: TGTGCCACCAGCAAGGGTCCACGGGGGATTATTACTGAGCAGTTCTTC. Its protein product is CATSKGPRGIITEQFF.